Sequencing of this T cell receptor beta chain was carried out in a study of cytomegalovirus exposure and HLA in healthy donors. Study findings and constraints: In vitro assays verified that a few CMV-associated chains recognized CMV antigens specifically. Exclusion as indistinguishable affected some V segments, including TRBV6-2 and TRBV6-3.

Points on this clone: Its antigen is not identified.

CDR3 size: 14 residues. V gave up 6 bases and J gave up 7 bases; unmatched junction bases: 7. From germline, CDR1 is MGHDK and CDR2 SYGVNS. The PCR had 60 Vbeta and 13 Jbeta primers. Measured with immunoSEQ multiplex PCR; TCRdb has only the in-frame clones, and not every one. The sample contains about 150,000 clones, around 75% of which appear only once. What was sequenced was PBMCs. This clonotype was sampled from a man between 18 and 29 years old in good health and CMV-seronegative. V usage is TRBV25-1 and J usage is TRBJ2-1; TRBD1 agrees at 9 bases. CDR3 loop: CASSLQGALNEQFF. The CDR3 region has the DNA TGTGCCAGCAGCTTACAGGGGGCGTTGAATGAGCAGTTCTTC.